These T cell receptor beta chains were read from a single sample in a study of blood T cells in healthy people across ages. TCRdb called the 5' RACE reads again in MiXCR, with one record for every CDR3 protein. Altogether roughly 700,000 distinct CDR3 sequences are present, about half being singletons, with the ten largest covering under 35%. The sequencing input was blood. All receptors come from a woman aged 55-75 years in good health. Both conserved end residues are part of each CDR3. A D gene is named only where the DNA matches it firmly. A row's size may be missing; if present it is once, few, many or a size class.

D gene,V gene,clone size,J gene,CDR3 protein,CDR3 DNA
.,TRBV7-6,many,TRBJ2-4,CASSSSEGGSLAKNIQYF,TGTGCCAGCAGCTCCAGCGAGGGGGGATCACTAGCCAAAAACATTCAGTACTTC
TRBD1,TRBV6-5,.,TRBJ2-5,CAGRGWETQYF,TGTGCCGGCAGGGGGTGGGAGACCCAGTACTTC
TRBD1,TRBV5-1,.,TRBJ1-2,CASSLEGTANYGYTF,TGCGCCAGCAGCTTGGAAGGGACAGCTAACTATGGCTACACCTTC
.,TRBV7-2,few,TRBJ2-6,CASSLAYRPGSGANVLTF,TGTGCCAGCAGCTTAGCATACAGGCCTGGCTCTGGGGCCAACGTCCTGACTTTC
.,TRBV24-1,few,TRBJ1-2,CATSDTGYGYTF,TGTGCCACCAGTGACACGGGATATGGCTACACCTTC
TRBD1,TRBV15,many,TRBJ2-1,CATSRQGARTEQFF,TGTGCCACCAGCAGACAGGGGGCACGTACAGAGCAGTTCTTC
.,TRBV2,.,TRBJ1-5,CASGASSNQPQHF,TGTGCCAGCGGGGCATCTAGCAATCAGCCCCAGCATTTT
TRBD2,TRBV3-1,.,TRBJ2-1,CASSQISGEEQFF,TGTGCCAGCAGCCAGATTAGCGGGGAAGAGCAGTTCTTC
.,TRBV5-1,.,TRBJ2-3,CASSLFMPGSSTDTQYF,TGCGCCAGCAGCTTGTTTATGCCAGGATCTAGCACAGATACGCAGTATTTT
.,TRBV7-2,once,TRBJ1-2,CASSLRYGYTF,TGTGCCAGCAGCTTGAGATATGGCTACACCTTC
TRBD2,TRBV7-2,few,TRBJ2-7,CASSWGSTSGYEQYF,TGTGCCAGCAGCTGGGGTTCGACTAGCGGATACGAGCAGTACTTC
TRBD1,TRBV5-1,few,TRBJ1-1,CASSLEGTGHGTTEAFF,TGCGCCAGCAGCTTGGAAGGGACAGGGCACGGTACGACTGAAGCTTTCTTT
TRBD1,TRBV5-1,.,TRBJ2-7,CASSVAGTAYEQYF,TGCGCCAGCAGCGTCGCCGGGACAGCCTACGAGCAGTACTTC
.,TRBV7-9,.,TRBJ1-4,CASSPGGGPREKLFF,TGTGCCAGCAGCCCCGGTGGGGGGCCTCGGGAAAAACTGTTTTTT
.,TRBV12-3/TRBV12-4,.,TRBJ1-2,CASSLNSLANYGYTF,TGTGCCAGCAGTTTAAATAGTCTAGCTAACTATGGCTACACCTTC
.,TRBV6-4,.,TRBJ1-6,CASRRDGKNNSPLHF,TGTGCCAGCAGAAGGGACGGAAAGAATAATTCACCCCTCCACTTT
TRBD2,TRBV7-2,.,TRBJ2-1,CASSWGGVAGVSYNEQFF,TGTGCCAGCAGCTGGGGGGGGGTAGCGGGAGTCTCCTACAATGAGCAGTTCTTC
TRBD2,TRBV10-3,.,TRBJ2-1,CAISESGSGRARGGSYNEQFF,TGTGCCATCAGTGAGTCGGGAAGCGGGAGGGCTAGAGGGGGCTCCTACAATGAGCAGTTCTTC
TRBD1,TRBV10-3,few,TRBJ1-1,CAISAFQGAIGGNTEAFF,TGTGCCATCAGTGCCTTTCAGGGGGCCATAGGGGGGAACACTGAAGCTTTCTTT